This T cell receptor (beta chain) originates from a study of T cell repertoires in cytomegalovirus infection. Study at large: Matching HLA type, along with CMV infection, was indicated by public TCR beta signatures.

A word on this clonotype: Its antigen remains unidentified.

TCRdb reprocessed the reads via MiXCR and lists one record per CDR3 protein. Altogether hundreds of thousands of distinct CDR3 sequences are present, about 44% being singletons, with the ten largest covering about 39%. Germline values: CDR1 LNHDA, CDR2 SQIVND (reference sequence). V shed 4 bases, J shed 7 bases, and the junction held 12 bases outside the gene matches. The length of the CDR3 is 15 residues. This chain connects TRBV19 to TRBJ1-2; 7 bases are a match to TRBD1. The TCR comes from a human donor in good health (CMV status not recorded). Some clones in this sample may be carry-over from other donors' samples. Material: cultured PBMCs, obtained from culture after CMV antigen stimulation. CDR3 amino acids: CASSTRQGMGSGYTF. The CDR3 region has the DNA TGTGCCAGTAGTACTCGACAGGGAATGGGTTCTGGCTACACCTTC.